This T cell receptor beta chain stems from a study of blood T cell repertoires in COVID-19 (dated by TCRdb to 2020 to 2021). At the level of the whole study: Samples from collaborators originated in the United States, Italy and Spain and spanned both the acute and convalescent phases of COVID-19. The prospective study material was composed of cDNA or gDNA derived from T cells, B-cell-depleted T cells, or PBMCs. Deeply sampled blood TCRbeta repertoires from subjects exposed to, actively infected with, or recovered from COVID-19 were included in the dataset. The repertoires were released in a freely available public database intended as a resource for research on the immune response to SARS-CoV-2. The samples were drawn from two sources: the first 160 participants of the ongoing ImmuneRACE study, and over 950 subjects contributed by 6 global collaborators. Sample metadata almost always included a de-identified subject ID, COVID-19 status, age in years and sex. Where HLA class I and class II types were available, the types were taken from metadata supplied by the sample provider, not from assay-based typing. What the authors observed across the whole study: The amount of clinical and demographic metadata varied by source and participant and was provided uncurated.

Whole blood was collected in K2EDTA tubes by collaborating institutions according to the institutions' own protocols. Collaborator samples were shipped for TCRbeta analysis as frozen whole blood, isolated PBMCs, or DNA extracted from either sample type. Of note for this clone: The antigen this receptor binds is unknown. There are no base qualities to consult, and no much larger clone falls within one base.

The junction carries 23 bases between V and J, which are trimmed by 4 bases and 8 bases respectively. As encoded in the germline V gene, CDR1 is SGHRS while CDR2 is YFSETQ. Taken from cysteine to phenylalanine, the CDR3 has 16 residues. Solely the CDR3 DNA is kept, with 48 bases framed from the first base. TCRbeta CDR3 regions were amplified from genomic DNA using the immunoSEQ Assay, a bias-controlled multiplex PCR. For the original study's pipeline: Within the assay, amplification of reference gene primers was used to estimate how many nucleated cells each sample contained. To quantify the absolute abundance of each unique TCRbeta CDR3 rearrangement, sequence reads were collapsed and filtered. For each sample, productive Simpson clonality was calculated as the square root of Simpson's diversity index across productive rearrangements. TCRdb re-hosts the immuneACCESS table, in-frame sequences only. Its copies lack some clones; in the studies checked, an unresolved V gene accounts for under half of them, and the cause for the rest is not known. That table supplies the V and J calls and clone size; D and trimming were determined from the DNA. The sample table contains 130,000 or so clones; only one count was recorded for around 89% of them. The top ten clonotypes cover 25% to 30% of the sample.

The source material was peripheral blood. The TCR comes from a man aged 70 or older with active or convalescent COVID-19. The sequence is built from TRBV5-1 and TRBJ2-3, and the D gene may be TRBD2, 5 bases matching. At the DNA level, the sequence is TGCGCCAGCAGCCTCTCCGGGCCTGGAGGTTCCGCTACGCAGTATTTT. Its translation is CASSLSGPGGSATQYF.